Listed here is a single T cell receptor (beta chain). The data are from a study of blood T cell repertoires in COVID-19. Overall study: The analysed material was cDNA or gDNA that came from T cells, B-cell-depleted T cells, or PBMCs.

In the authors' workflow: Estimated nucleated cell counts came from reference gene primer amplification. Some clones are missing from TCRdb's copy, which holds only in-frame ones; the method was immunoSEQ multiplex PCR. D and trimming come from the DNA, and the V and J calls and clone size come from that table. The sample includes 250,000 to 350,000 clones, around 87% seen only once; the top ten take about 2.2%. Trimming stripped 1 base from V and 8 bases from J, with 13 bases between. CDR1 is SGHTA, CDR2 FQGNSA, per germline. This CDR3 is built from 14 residues. The clonotype comes from a woman aged 45-59 years who had recovered from COVID-19. The sequenced sample was peripheral blood. The V call is TRBV7-2, the J call TRBJ2-3; possibly TRBD2 for D (5 bases). The CDR3 DNA sequence: TGTGCCAGCAGCTTAGAGGGAGCCCAAAGTACGCAGTATTTT. This codes for CASSLEGAQSTQYF.